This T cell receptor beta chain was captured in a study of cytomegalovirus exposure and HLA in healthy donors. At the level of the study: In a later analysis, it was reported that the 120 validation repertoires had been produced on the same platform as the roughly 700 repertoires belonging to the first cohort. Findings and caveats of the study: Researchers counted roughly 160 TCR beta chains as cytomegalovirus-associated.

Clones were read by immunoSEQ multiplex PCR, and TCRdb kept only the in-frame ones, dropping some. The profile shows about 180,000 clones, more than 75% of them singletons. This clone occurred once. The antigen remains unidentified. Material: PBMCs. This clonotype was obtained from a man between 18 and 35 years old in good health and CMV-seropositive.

The CDR3 here is CASSPQGRSYGYTF. The CDR3 coding sequence is TGTGCCAGCAGTCCACAGGGGAGAAGCTATGGCTACACCTTC. The genes are TRBV6-6 and TRBJ1-2; 7 bases map to TRBD1. J lost 4 bases, V lost 5 bases, and 7 bases had no gene match. The V gene's germline CDR1 is MNHNY and CDR2 SVGAGI (reference sequence). This CDR3 comprises 14 residues.